This record covers a single TCR beta chain. This clonotype was found many times. Its antigen remains undetermined. The input lacks base qualities; no much larger clone sits a single base away. This entry is derived from a study of T cells in Graves' hyperthyroidism and ophthalmopathy (dated by TCRdb to about 2019). Broadly, across the study: Peripheral blood was sampled at the time of initial diagnosis, prior to any treatment. To identify TCR V-J signatures that set the groups apart, the researchers used a discovery cohort of 100 patients, made up of 40 to 45 with Graves' ophthalmopathy and some 60 with stable Graves' hyperthyroidism. Whether ophthalmopathy could be predicted prospectively was tested in an independent validation cohort made up of approximately 19 hyperthyroidism patients plus 17 patients who later progressed to ophthalmopathy. The approximately 100 discovery patients were divided at random into training and test sets in a 7:3 ratio. The study also compared thyroid tissue and blood T-cell repertoires from over 5 Graves' hyperthyroidism patients. After sampling, hyperthyroidism patients received methimazole starting at 30 mg daily, and ophthalmopathy patients received high-dose intravenous methylprednisolone. The paper reports TCR Vbeta CDR3 sequencing of 135 peripheral blood samples: some 41 ophthalmopathy, about 75 hyperthyroidism and around 17 progressor patients.

Moderately to severely active disease, a Clinical Activity Score of at least 3, a NOSPECS grade of at least 4, and a duration under 3 months were present in ophthalmopathy patients. Patients with uncontrolled infections, other autoimmune diseases, pregnancy or lactation were excluded. Diagnoses were established on the basis of clinical symptoms, serum thyroxine and TRAb, thyroid ultrasound, and orbital computed tomography. PBMCs were isolated from roughly 10 ml of fresh peripheral blood by Ficoll-Paque density gradient centrifugation. Total RNA was extracted with Trizol reagent, and quality was checked on an Agilent 2100 Bioanalyzer. For CDR1 and CDR2, the germline V gene (reference sequence) lists SEHNR and FQNEAQ. At the junction V is shortened by 5 bases and J by 4 bases, with 14 bases in between. Inclusive of the bounding cysteine and phenylalanine, the CDR3 is 15 residues long. Only CDR3 DNA remains: 45 bases, in frame from the first base.

The TCR beta CDR3 regions were amplified from RNA transcripts. A first-round RT-PCR of the TCR CDR3 used the HTBI primer set with the Qiagen OneStep RT-PCR kit. Libraries were constructed in a second round of multiplex PCR, after which size selection and purification were carried out. Sequencing of the libraries was done on an Illumina HiSeq2000 using paired-end 100 bp reads. The paper's processing steps were these. SOAPnuke was used to process the raw data, throwing out any read that contained adapters or uncalled bases, had a mean Phred below 15, or lacked an exact constant-primer or identifier match. High-quality paired reads were merged using COPE v1.2.5, and each unique nucleotide sequence was defined as a clonotype. MiTCR v1.1 was used to align clonotypes to the IMGT TRBV, TRBD and TRBJ reference segments. The analysis included only V-J combinations with a frequency above 0.0001, which together covered roughly 99% of the repertoires. The TCS score was defined as F50 (clonal expansion) divided by E x V (chaos), with BLOSUM62-based TCRdist calculated between CDR3 peptides within each V-J. Welch's t-statistics and random forest reduced roughly 540 V-J features to 13, which were used in a naive Bayes classifier (R e1071). The Morisita-Horn index was used to measure how similar the thyroid and blood repertoires were. TCRdb's own reprocessing of the public reads used fastp at Q25 and MiXCR and kept productive beta chains. Every distinct CDR3 protein forms one entry, paired with its most common genes and DNA. These V and J calls rely on TCRdb rather than the paper's analysis. This sample has 50,000 to 75,000 distinct CDR3 sequences in its table, and 40% to 55% of those were observed once. 9.5% to 15% of the sample is held by the ten biggest clonotypes.

Results and caveats for the whole study, not just this receptor: In cross-validation, a model built on a 13 V-J signature told ophthalmopathy apart from stable hyperthyroidism with roughly 87% sensitivity and approximately 81% specificity, and in testing the same model reached 80%/75%. Most expanded thyroid clonotypes (frequency above 0.001) were also found in blood, which suggests that blood repertoires may mirror thyroid immune responses. During validation, the model predicted progression to ophthalmopathy a median of about 6.3 months ahead of onset, with just under 71% sensitivity and roughly 75% specificity. Sample size was not statistically predetermined, and blinding of investigators to group allocation was not performed.

The receptor chain draws on TRBV7-9 and TRBJ1-4; the D gene assignment is ambiguous. The sample consisted of blood. The receptor was isolated from a woman aged 30 to 39 with Graves' ophthalmopathy. The CDR3 protein is CASSPRPSVNEKLFF. The DNA reads as follows: TGTGCCAGCAGCCCTAGACCTTCCGTTAATGAAAAACTGTTTTTT.